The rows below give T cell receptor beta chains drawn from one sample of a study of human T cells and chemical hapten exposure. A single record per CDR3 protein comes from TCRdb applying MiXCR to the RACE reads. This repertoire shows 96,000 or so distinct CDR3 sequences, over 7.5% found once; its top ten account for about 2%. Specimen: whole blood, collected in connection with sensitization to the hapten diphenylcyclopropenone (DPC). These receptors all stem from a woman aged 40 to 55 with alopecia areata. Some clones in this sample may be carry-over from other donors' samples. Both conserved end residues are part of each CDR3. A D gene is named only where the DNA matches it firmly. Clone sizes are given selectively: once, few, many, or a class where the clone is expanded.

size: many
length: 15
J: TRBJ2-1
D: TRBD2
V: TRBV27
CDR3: CASSLGRGRFGEQFF
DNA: TGTGCCAGCAGTTTAGGGAGGGGACGATTCGGTGAGCAGTTCTTC

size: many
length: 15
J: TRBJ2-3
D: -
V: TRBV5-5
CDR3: CASSFTGSRTDTQYF
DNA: TGTGCCAGCAGCTTCACCGGGAGTCGGACAGATACGCAGTATTTT

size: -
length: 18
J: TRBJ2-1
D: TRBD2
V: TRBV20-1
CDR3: CSARGVVAGGLPSNEQFF
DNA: TGCAGTGCTAGGGGGGTGGTAGCGGGAGGGCTACCCTCCAATGAGCAGTTCTTC

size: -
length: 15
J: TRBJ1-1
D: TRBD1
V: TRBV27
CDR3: CASRGMGTGGEEAFF
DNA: TGTGCCAGCAGGGGCATGGGGACAGGGGGCGAGGAAGCTTTCTTT

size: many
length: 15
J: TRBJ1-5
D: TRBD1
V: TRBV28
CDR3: CASSRYRGSNQPQHF
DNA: TGTGCCAGCAGTCGATACAGGGGAAGCAATCAGCCCCAGCATTTT

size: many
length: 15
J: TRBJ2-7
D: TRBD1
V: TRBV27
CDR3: CASRPGTVNPYEQYF
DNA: TGTGCCAGCAGACCCGGGACAGTCAATCCCTACGAGCAGTACTTC

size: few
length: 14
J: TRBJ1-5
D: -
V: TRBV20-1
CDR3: CSARLGHGNQPQHF
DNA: TGCAGTGCTAGACTTGGACATGGCAATCAGCCCCAGCATTTT

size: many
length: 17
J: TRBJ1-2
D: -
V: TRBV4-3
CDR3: CASSQDHLKAGTSGYTF
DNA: TGCGCCAGCAGCCAAGATCATTTAAAGGCAGGGACGAGTGGCTACACCTTC

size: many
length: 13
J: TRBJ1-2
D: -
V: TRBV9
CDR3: CASSVYDMDGYTF
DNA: TGTGCCAGCAGCGTTTATGATATGGATGGCTACACCTTC

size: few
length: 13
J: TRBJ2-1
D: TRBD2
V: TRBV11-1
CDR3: CASSQTSGRARFF
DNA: TGTGCCAGCAGCCAGACTAGCGGGAGGGCCCGGTTCTTC

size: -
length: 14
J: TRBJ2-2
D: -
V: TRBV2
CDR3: CASGKNTNTGELFF
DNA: TGTGCCAGCGGAAAAAACACCAACACCGGGGAGCTGTTTTTT

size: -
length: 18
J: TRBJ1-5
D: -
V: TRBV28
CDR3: CASSLYSRAEGNNQPQHF
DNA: TGTGCCAGCAGTTTATATTCCAGGGCGGAAGGGAACAATCAGCCCCAGCATTTT

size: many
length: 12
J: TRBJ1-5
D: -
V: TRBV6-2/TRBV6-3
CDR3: CASSYSGGAEHF
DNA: TGTGCCAGCAGTTACTCGGGGGGCGCGGAACATTTT

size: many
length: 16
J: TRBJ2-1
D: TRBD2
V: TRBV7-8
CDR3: CASSFPSGRALNEQFF
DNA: TGTGCCAGCAGCTTCCCTAGCGGGAGGGCCTTAAATGAGCAGTTCTTC

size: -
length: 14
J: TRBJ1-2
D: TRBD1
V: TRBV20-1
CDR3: CSARPGQGNYGYTF
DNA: TGCAGTGCTAGACCGGGACAGGGAAACTATGGCTACACCTTC

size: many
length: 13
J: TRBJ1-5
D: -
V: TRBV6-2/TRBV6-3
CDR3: CASTLSRIGPQHF
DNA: TGTGCCAGCACCCTCTCCCGAATCGGGCCCCAGCATTTT

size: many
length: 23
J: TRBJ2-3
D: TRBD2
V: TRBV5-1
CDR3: CASSFPTTGLGGLAGIPTDTQYF
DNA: TGCGCCAGCAGCTTCCCGACGACAGGGCTCGGGGGACTAGCGGGAATTCCTACAGATACGCAGTATTTT

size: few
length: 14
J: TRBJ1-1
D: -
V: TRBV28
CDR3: CASSILATQRRAFF
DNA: TGTGCCAGCAGCATCCTTGCCACCCAGAGGAGAGCTTTCTTT

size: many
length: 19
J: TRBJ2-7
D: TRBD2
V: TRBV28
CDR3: CASSLFAQGPSGRFYEQYF
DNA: TGTGCCAGCAGTTTATTCGCACAGGGCCCTAGCGGGAGGTTCTACGAGCAGTACTTC

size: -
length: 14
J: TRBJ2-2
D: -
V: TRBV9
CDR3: CASRLGATNGELFF
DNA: TGTGCCAGCAGATTAGGGGCCACGAACGGGGAGCTGTTTTTT

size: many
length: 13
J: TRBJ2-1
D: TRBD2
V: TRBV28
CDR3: CASSFWGGNEQFF
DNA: TGTGCCAGCAGTTTTTGGGGGGGAAATGAGCAGTTCTTC

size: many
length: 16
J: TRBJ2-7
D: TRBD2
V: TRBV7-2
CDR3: CASSRQGLAGAGEQYF
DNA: TGTGCCAGCAGCAGACAGGGACTAGCGGGAGCGGGCGAGCAGTACTTC

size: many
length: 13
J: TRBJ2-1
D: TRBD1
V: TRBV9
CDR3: CASSVRGQDEQFF
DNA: TGTGCCAGCAGCGTGCGAGGACAGGATGAGCAGTTCTTC

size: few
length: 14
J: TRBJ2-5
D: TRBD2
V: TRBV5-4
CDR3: CASTVGGSRETQYF
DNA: TGTGCCAGCACCGTGGGGGGGAGTCGAGAGACCCAGTACTTC

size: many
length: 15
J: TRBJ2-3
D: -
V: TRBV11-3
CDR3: CASSLAGAATDTQYF
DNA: TGTGCCAGCAGCTTAGCGGGAGCCGCAACAGATACGCAGTATTTT